This TCR beta chain was profiled in a study of blood T cell repertoires in COVID-19. Study in general: Researchers got acute and convalescent COVID-19 samples from the United States, Italy and Spain.

Assay: immunoSEQ multiplex PCR; the TCRdb copy retains only in-frame clones and omits some. The table lists approximately 210,000 clones, approximately 90% of them singletons. V lost 2 bases and J lost 3, with 4 bases in between. Germline values: CDR1 KGHSH, CDR2 LQKENI. The CDR3 sequence is 12 residues long. The TCR originated in a woman between 35 and 50 years old with acute or convalescent COVID-19. The sample consisted of peripheral blood. The V call is TRBV18, the J call TRBJ1-1; D ambiguous. The CDR3 region is CASSPGDTEAFF. The CDR3 bases are TGTGCCAGCTCACCAGGAGACACTGAAGCTTTCTTT.